These 9 T cell receptor beta chains came from one sample sequenced in a study of blood T cells in healthy people across ages. A sample-barcoded 5' primer and a J-beta primer mix were used in a second PCR of roughly 7 to 12 cycles. TCRdb itself ran the 5' RACE reads through MiXCR, one entry per CDR3 protein. The sample lists 380,000 or so distinct CDR3 sequences, about half occurring once. The sample taken for sequencing was blood. Source of these receptors: a man aged 60 to 75 in good health.

This chain uses TRBV9 with TRBJ2-3; D not certain. V dropped 1 base and J dropped 6 bases, with 9 bases sitting between them. The CDR3 runs to 13 residues. Looked up from germline, CDR1 is SGDLS and CDR2 is YYNGEE. The chain's CDR3 is CASSVNRLDTQYF. CDR3 DNA: TGTGCCAGCAGCGTAAATCGTTTGGATACGCAGTATTTT. The full variable domain, with the rest looked up from reference TRBV9 and TRBJ2-3, is DSGVTQTPKHLITATGQRVTLRCSPRSGDLSVYWYQQSLDQGLQFLIQYYNGEERAKGNILERFSAQQFPDLHSELNLSSLELGDSALYFCASSVNRLDTQYFGPGTRLTVL.

This clonotype was detected only a few times. The chain has TRBV21-1 and TRBJ2-4. TRBV21-1 is shown as a pseudogene. This CDR3 spans 16 amino acids. The DNA for the CDR3 is TGTGCCAGCAGCAATGATGGTCTCATAGCCAAAAACATTCAGTACTTC. Translation: CASSNDGLIAKNIQYF.

This chain links TRBV19 with TRBJ1-5; D unclear. Germline CDR1 LNHDA, CDR2 SQIVND (reference sequence). This CDR3 is built from 13 residues. Trimming cost V 6 bases and J 4 bases, with 10 bases left between them. Here the CDR3 reads CASRHGRNQPQHF. CDR3 in DNA: TGTGCCAGTAGGCATGGGAGAAATCAGCCCCAGCATTTT.

The genes are TRBV28 and TRBJ2-1; D possibly uses TRBD1 or TRBD2 (5 bases each). The CDR3 is 14 residues long. Germline-derived CDR1 and CDR2 are MDHEN and SYDVKM. Trimming stripped 5 bases from V and 7 bases from J, with 15 bases between. CDR3 nucleotide sequence: TGTGCCAGCAGTCGGGGCGGAGCTACAAATGAGCAGTTCTTC. Translation: CASSRGGATNEQFF.

This clonotype was recorded once. The V gene is TRBV28, the J gene TRBJ2-4; D gene ambiguous. The germline V gene encodes CDR1 MDHEN and CDR2 SYDVKM. CDR3 length equals 11 residues. The germline V and J ends were trimmed by 5 bases and 13 bases, with 12 bases remaining between them. The CDR3 sequence: CASSTRLEQYF. Here the CDR3 DNA reads TGTGCCAGCAGTACCCGTTTAGAGCAGTACTTC.

The V gene is TRBV7-8, the J gene TRBJ2-5, with TRBD2 identical over 7 bases. V was pared by 0 bases and J by 4 bases, with 5 bases of the junction left unmatched. Germline V gene data show CDR1 as SGHVS and CDR2 as FQNEAQ. CDR3 size: 15 residues. Written as DNA, the CDR3 is TGTGCCAGCAGCTTAGCGGGGGGGGTGGCAGAGACCCAGTACTTC. Its protein product is CASSLAGGVAETQYF.

The chain links TRBV6-5 to TRBJ2-2, with unresolved D. The V gene lost 0 bases and the J gene lost 1 base, with 6 bases spanning the gap. CDR3 size: 15 residues. Germline-derived CDR1 and CDR2 are MNHEY and SVGAGI. The CDR3: CASSYSIGNTGELFF. CDR3 bases: TGTGCCAGCAGTTACTCGATAGGGAACACCGGGGAGCTGTTTTTT.

This clonotype was counted a few times. The chain recombines TRBV9 with TRBJ2-3, with no clear D. Germline V gives CDR1 SGDLS, CDR2 YYNGEE. This CDR3 has 14 residues. The V and J ends lost 0 bases and 4 bases respectively, with 9 bases between them. The CDR3 DNA is TGTGCCAGCAGCGTAGAGGCAGCCCCAGATACGCAGTATTTT. Translating it yields CASSVEAAPDTQYF.

The sample holds a few counts of this clonotype. At one end, the junction sequence differs from germline, possibly due to a read error. This sequence joins TRBV7-2 and TRBJ2-1; 12 nucleotides align to TRBD2. The DNA end is more similar to TRBJ2-7, so the J call may be wrong. Germline loops: CDR1 SGHTA, CDR2 FQGNSA. This CDR3 is built from 15 residues. The DNA for the CDR3 is TGTGCCAGCAGCCTAGCTAGCGGGAGGGCCTCCGAGCAGTACTTC. Translated: CASSLASGRASEQYF.